The 16 T cell receptor beta chains in this list originate from one sample, sequenced in a study of PD-L1 blockade in urothelial cancer. Repertoires were generated with immunoSEQ multiplex PCR, while TCRdb's copy carries only in-frame clones and drops some. This table has 50,000 or so clones, roughly 84% appearing once. The sample's time point: peripheral blood 6 weeks after treatment start. This specimen was PBMCs, taken around atezolizumab (anti-PD-L1) treatment. The source is a man aged 50-60 years with urothelial cancer.

This chain links TRBV5-8 with TRBJ2-1; 7 bases line up with TRBD2. Germline trimming cut 2 bases from V and 5 bases from J; bases unmatched to any gene: 10. The CDR3 loop spans 16 amino acids. Per germline, CDR1 SGHTS and CDR2 YDEGEE. The CDR3 nucleotides are TGTGCCAGCAGCTTTGTTTGGCGGGAGAGGGACAATGAGCAGTTCTTC. This sequence encodes CASSFVWRERDNEQFF.

This chain connects TRBV14 to TRBJ2-7; TRBD1 aligns across 8 bases. Trimming at V came to 4 bases and at J to 4 bases, leaving 6 bases not matched to a gene. CDR3 length: 14 residues. Germline values: CDR1 SGHDN, CDR2 FVKESK. The CDR3 nucleotides are TGTGCCAGCAGCCCCGGCCAGGGGGCTTACGAGCAGTACTTC. The encoded protein is CASSPGQGAYEQYF.

This clone was detected once. V gene TRBV5-1 combines with J gene TRBJ1-6, with no clear D. The CDR3 sequence is 15 residues long. The V end was cut by 4 bases, the J end by 6 bases, with 14 bases between. CDR1 and CDR2 from the germline V gene are SGHRS and YFSETQ. CDR3: CASSLLQNFNSPLHF. In DNA, the CDR3 is TGCGCCAGCAGCCTCCTACAGAATTTTAATTCACCCCTCCACTTT.

The chain joins TRBV13 to TRBJ2-7, with D possibly TRBD1 on 7 matching bases. This CDR3 has 15 amino acids. The V end lost 7 bases, the J end lost 0 bases, and 16 bases lay between the germline ends. The germline gives CDR1 PRHDT, CDR2 FYEKMQ (reference sequence). The CDR3 DNA sequence: TGTGCCAGCATAGCCAGGGGGAGGAGCTCCTACGAGCAGTACTTC. Its translation is CASIARGRSSYEQYF.

Note on this clone: One junction end disagrees with the germline gene, perhaps due to a read error. The same CDR3 is also encoded by other DNA sequences in this sample. V gene TRBV5-1 combines with J gene TRBJ1-1, with D possibly being TRBD1 (5 bases). The germline V gene has CDR1 SGHRS and CDR2 YFSETQ. The CDR3 extends over 14 amino acids. The CDR3, as DNA: TGCGCCAGTAGCTTGGCCCAGGGTTACACTGAAGCTTTCTTT. Translated: CASSLAQGYTEAFF.

This clone was counted between two and nine times. V and J are TRBV2 and TRBJ2-1; D gene uncertain. V gave up 7 bases and J gave up 0 bases, with 13 bases separating them. The CDR3 is 15 amino acids. Germline V CDR1 and CDR2: SNHLY, FYNNEI. Here the CDR3 DNA reads TGTGCCAGCAATTCTGACTGGAGCTCCTACAATGAGCAGTTCTTC. It specifies CASNSDWSSYNEQFF.

The rearrangement joins TRBV11-3 to TRBJ2-1; D unclear. Germline assignment: CDR1 SGHNT and CDR2 YENEEA. With 5 bases removed from V and 4 bases from J, the gap between germline ends came to 9 bases. The CDR3 covers 13 residues. Here the CDR3 DNA reads TGTGCCAGCAGCCCCACCGGGTACAATGAGCAGTTCTTC. Translation gives CASSPTGYNEQFF.

The chain uses TRBV12-5 and TRBJ2-2, with TRBD2 as a possible D gene (5 bases). The germline V and J ends were trimmed by 2 bases and 7 bases, with 8 bases remaining between them. The germline V gene encodes CDR1 LGHNT and CDR2 FRNRAP. This CDR3 spans 13 amino acids. The CDR3 DNA follows: TGTGCTAGTGGTTTGAGCGGCGGCGGGGAGCTGTTTTTT. Encoded protein: CASGLSGGGELFF.

The rearrangement joins TRBV28 to TRBJ1-2; unclear D gene. In germline, CDR1 is MDHEN, CDR2 SYDVKM. Trimming took off 2 bases at V and 0 bases at J, with 7 bases between the two ends. The CDR3 extends over 14 amino acids. For the CDR3, the DNA is TGTGCCAGCAGTTTAGGCCCCCCTAACTATGGCTACACCTTC. It encodes CASSLGPPNYGYTF.

The V gene is TRBV7-2, the J gene TRBJ2-7; 8 bases align to TRBD2. J gave up 2 bases and V 4 bases, and 7 bases lay outside the gene matches. The germline gives CDR1 SGHTA, CDR2 FQGNSA. CDR3 length equals 15 residues. CDR3 sequence (DNA): TGTGCCAGCAGCTGGGCGGGGGGCTCCCCCTACGAGCAGTACTTC. It encodes CASSWAGGSPYEQYF.

This chain joins TRBV5-1 and TRBJ1-3; 9 nucleotides align to TRBD1. V was pared by 0 bases and J by 2 bases, with 6 bases of the junction left unmatched. This CDR3 is built from 17 residues. Germline V gene sequence: CDR1 SGHRS, CDR2 YFSETQ. The CDR3 sequence: CASSLGDRDGAGNTIYF. As DNA, the CDR3 is TGCGCCAGCAGCTTGGGGGACAGGGACGGGGCTGGAAACACCATATATTTT.

The chain joins TRBV6-5 to TRBJ2-7; tentatively, D is TRBD1 (5 bases). The CDR3 loop spans 15 amino acids. Looked up from germline, CDR1 is MNHEY and CDR2 is SVGAGI. The V gene lost 1 base and the J gene lost 3 bases, with 13 bases spanning the gap. The CDR3 protein is CASSYFWTPSYEQYF. The CDR3, as DNA: TGTGCCAGCAGTTACTTCTGGACACCGAGCTACGAGCAGTACTTC.

V is TRBV19 and J is TRBJ2-1; 11 nucleotides line up with TRBD2. Trimming took 3 bases from V and 9 from J; bases not matched to a gene: 13. The CDR3 has 17 residues. CDR1 is LNHDA and CDR2 is SQIVND in the germline V gene (reference sequence). The CDR3: CASSIPSGGNVRGEQFF. As DNA, the CDR3 is TGTGCCAGTAGTATCCCTAGCGGGGGGAACGTACGGGGTGAGCAGTTCTTC.

This clone is a singleton in its sample. The chain has TRBV28 and TRBJ1-2; D gene uncertain. The V and J ends lost 6 bases and 3 bases respectively, with 17 bases between them. The CDR3 consists of 15 residues. Per the germline V gene, CDR1 is MDHEN and CDR2 is SYDVKM. CDR3 loop: CASSPRGRPYYGYTF. As DNA, the CDR3 is TGTGCCAGCAGCCCCCGAGGGAGGCCCTACTATGGCTACACCTTC.

This clone was seen only a few times. The rearrangement uses TRBV25-1 and TRBJ2-1; 16 nucleotides agree with TRBD2. Germline V gives CDR1 MGHDK, CDR2 SYGVNS. The V segment lost 2 bases and the J segment 5 bases; nucleotides outside the gene matches: 3. The CDR3 is 17 residues long. For the CDR3, the DNA is TGTGCCAGCAGTGAACTGGGACTAGCGGGGGGGCACAATGAGCAGTTCTTC. It encodes CASSELGLAGGHNEQFF.

The gene calls are TRBV18 and TRBJ2-5; D not resolved. Per the germline V gene, CDR1 is KGHSH and CDR2 is LQKENI. Trimming removed 3 bases from V and 4 bases from J, with 6 bases in between. CDR3 length: 12 amino acids. CDR3: CASSPGAETQYF. The CDR3 DNA follows: TGTGCCAGCTCACCGGGCGCAGAGACCCAGTACTTC.